The T cell receptor beta chain under discussion was sequenced for a study of T cell responses to AZD1222 COVID-19 vaccine (dated by TCRdb to about 2021). About the full investigation: A total of around 240 trial participants underwent TCR sequencing, of whom about 210 received two doses of AZD1222 and around 26 received two doses of the MenACWY control vaccine. Trial participants were enrolled by age into 18-55, 56-69 and 70-plus year subgroups, with about 150, 27 and 61 TCR-sequenced participants respectively.

What the work shows at the level of the full study, not this receptor alone: Nearly half of unique spike-specific TCRs reportedly recognized epitopes outside regions mutated in the B.1.351 and B.1.1.7 variants. Conclusions about previously exposed vaccinees are limited, since just 5 or 6 AZD1222 recipients were seropositive for SARS-CoV-2 at baseline. Because no day 14 peak-response samples were available, repertoires were characterized only after the peak T cell response. A significant rise in spike-specific TCR breadth and depth was observed after two AZD1222 doses relative to day 0 and relative to MenACWY recipients. Participants were mostly white British, with more females than males. The authors suggested clonal diversity may have been underestimated. The vaccine-associated CD4 TCRs covered the entire spike protein, and the dominant responses fell in regions 160-218 and 743-854. The 56-69-year group was small, and its depth increase did not reach significance, likely because of low power.

Interpreted using the paper, the time point label stands for: about 28 days (+/-7) after the second vaccine dose. AZD1222 recipients with second doses at about 4 weeks or about 12 weeks were pooled, because spike-specific TCR depth and breadth did not differ between schedules. The vaccinee samples were drawn from two UK trials, COV001 and COV002, one of which was a single-blind randomized controlled phase 2/3 trial testing AZD1222 (ChAdOx1 nCoV-19) in healthy adults. Trial participant PBMC samples were collected at day 0 and day 28 after the second dose for TCRbeta chain sequencing. Concerning this clone itself: This receptor's antigen is unknown. No clone much larger than this one lies a single base away; base qualities are absent. Other DNA sequences from this sample encode an identical CDR3 as well.

Ends trimmed: V by 6 bases, J by 8 bases; bases unmatched to a gene: 6. CDR1 and CDR2, looked up from the germline V gene, are LGHNA and YNFKEQ. Taken from cysteine to phenylalanine, the CDR3 has 14 residues. The retained sequence is limited to the CDR3, 42 bases, with the frame set at the first base. The CDR3 regions of human TCRbeta chains were analyzed by immunosequencing. Regarding the original processing steps: TCRs in the repertoires were compared against a reference library of SARS-CoV-2-specific TCRs that had been generated with the MIRA antigen-specificity platform. Breadth was defined as the fraction of unique TCRs that were SARS-CoV-2-associated. Depth was defined as the fraction of total T cells that were SARS-CoV-2-associated. Using the MIRA data, every spike-specific TCR was mapped to the spike region that the TCR reacted to and assigned to either a CD4 or a CD8 class. Log10-transformed breadth and depth values were compared by one-way ANOVA with Sidak's multiple comparisons tests. The clones in this table, taken by TCRdb from immuneACCESS, are in-frame only. Not every clone is retained; where verified, under half of the shortfall comes from an unresolved V gene, and the cause of the rest is unknown. Clonal size and the V and J genes are those of that table, whereas D and trimming came from the DNA. This sample comprises approximately 120,000 clones, over 75% of them detected only once. Over 5% of the sample goes to the ten largest clones.

The rearranged segments are TRBV4-2 and TRBJ1-4; 10 bases in the junction line up with TRBD1. This sample comprised peripheral blood, obtained 28 days after the second AZD1222 dose. The receptor was isolated from an adult who received the AZD1222 COVID-19 vaccine. CDR3 protein: CASREQGQGEKLFF. The sequenced DNA is TGTGCCAGCAGGGAACAGGGACAGGGGGAAAAACTGTTTTTT.